This T cell receptor beta chain was captured by sequencing in a study of cytomegalovirus exposure and HLA in healthy donors. Study-level results: The classifier, whose performance was assessed in both the original and validation cohorts, reportedly diagnosed cytomegalovirus status with high specificity and sensitivity.

Germline loops: CDR1 SGHDN, CDR2 FVKESK. The CDR3 contains 16 residues. V lost 3 bases and J lost 4; bases outside the gene matches: 10. Worth noting for this clone: Its antigen is not known.

TCRdb's table, derived via immunoSEQ multiplex PCR, lists solely in-frame clones and lacks some. The table lists 80,000 to 90,000 clones, 96% of them singletons, with 0.78% in the top ten. The chain couples TRBV14 to TRBJ2-5, with TRBD1 matching over 8 bases. This TCR came from a man between 18 and 35 years old in good health and CMV-seronegative. Sequencing was performed on PBMCs. CDR3 sequence (DNA): TGTGCCAGCAGCCAGGGACAGGAGGTCCTGAGAGAGACCCAGTACTTC. Its protein is CASSQGQEVLRETQYF. Combining the CDR3 with reference TRBV14 and TRBJ2-5 gives the whole variable domain EAGVTQFPSHSVIEKGQTVTLRCDPISGHDNLYWYRRVMGKEIKFLLHFVKESKQDESGMPNNRFLAERTGGTYSTLKVQPAELEDSGVYFCASSQGQEVLRETQYFGPGTRLLVL.